This T cell receptor (beta chain) was observed in a study of breast tumors, draining lymph nodes, adjacent tissues. In regard to this clonotype: Its specificity is unknown.

TCRdb analysed the multiplex PCR reads with MiXCR anew, one entry per CDR3 protein. The sample has fewer than 200,000 distinct CDR3 sequences; approximately 30% are singletons. Breast cancer patients provided tissue from their axillary draining lymph nodes. Findings of the study overall: Findings are consistent with lymph node origin and intratumoral expansion of most tumor T cells. Tumor TCR diversity was below lymph nodes but above nontumor tissue. Tumor T cell lymph node origin was a supported hypothesis, not proven.

There are 12 residues in the CDR3. V shed 6 bases and J shed 2 bases, with 8 bases lying between them. CDR1 KGHSH and CDR2 LQKENI come from the germline V gene. Material for sequencing was axillary lymph node tissue. The chain recombines TRBV18 with TRBJ2-7; D is uncertain. This TCR was sampled from a female donor with breast cancer. Some clones in this sample may be carry-over from other donors' samples. The CDR3 spells CASSPRTYEQYF. Written as DNA, the CDR3 is TGTGCCAGCTCTCCAAGGACCTACGAGCAGTACTTC.